This passage covers 6 T cell receptor beta chains from one sample sequenced in a study of Ad26.COV2.S vaccination and SARS-CoV-2 variants. Regarding treatment: about 20 received Ad26.COV2.S at low or high dose, single or two shots; about 5 received placebo; per-sample allocation not given. Sampling took place 63 days after the first vaccine or placebo injection. Sequenced by immunoSEQ multiplex PCR; TCRdb stores in-frame clones only, minus some. The table includes some 500,000 clones, 89% detected once. Sequences were derived from peripheral blood, sampled in a trial of Ad26.COV2.S vaccine versus placebo. Every receptor here comes from a person aged 18-65 years who received the Ad26.COV2.S COVID-19 vaccine or a placebo.

This clone occurred a few times. J is TRBJ2-2 and V is TRBV7-2; D remains ambiguous. Trimming pared 4 bases from V and 0 bases from J, leaving 6 bases between. CDR1 SGHTA and CDR2 FQGNSA come from the germline V gene. CDR3 length: 14 residues. CDR3 DNA: TGTGCCAGCAGCTGGCAGCCGAACACCGGGGAGCTGTTTTTT. Translation gives CASSWQPNTGELFF.

V usage is TRBV5-1 and J usage is TRBJ2-7; D unresolved. Germline assignment: CDR1 SGHRS and CDR2 YFSETQ. V lost 5 bases, J lost 6 bases, and 12 bases lay in between. The CDR3 sequence is 12 residues long. The CDR3 DNA follows: TGCGCCAGCAGTCAGGCTTGGGGCGAGCAGTACTTC. This codes for CASSQAWGEQYF.

This rearrangement joins TRBV5-5 to TRBJ1-5, with 7 bases matching TRBD1. This CDR3 has 15 amino acids. From germline, CDR1 is SGHKS and CDR2 YYEKEE (reference sequence). The V and J ends lost 2 bases and 5 bases, in that order; junction bases with no gene match: 7. CDR3 residues: CASSLFGTAYQPQHF. Written as DNA, the CDR3 is TGTGCCAGCAGCTTATTTGGGACAGCCTATCAGCCCCAGCATTTT.

This clone was detected a few times. V is TRBV2 and J is TRBJ1-1, with no clear D. Germline V gene data show CDR1 as SNHLY and CDR2 as FYNNEI. V was shortened by 5 bases and J by 1 base, with 8 bases between the two germline ends. The CDR3 is 13 amino acids. Here the CDR3 DNA reads TGTGCCAGCAGTATGGAGAAGAACACTGAAGCTTTCTTT. Amino acids: CASSMEKNTEAFF.

The rearrangement links TRBV7-2 to TRBJ2-3, with 10 bases aligning to TRBD2. The germline V gene has CDR1 SGHTA and CDR2 FQGNSA. The CDR3 spans 16 residues. The ends lost 2 bases at V and 2 bases at J; junction bases unmatched: 4. The CDR3 sequence is CASSLRLAGATDTQYF. The DNA of the CDR3 is TGTGCCAGCAGCTTAAGGCTAGCGGGAGCCACAGATACGCAGTATTTT.

The gene calls are TRBV2 and TRBJ2-5, with TRBD2 as a possible D gene (6 bases). This CDR3 region has 13 residues. The ends were cut back, 6 bases at V and 5 bases at J, with 13 bases in the middle. Germline CDR1 is SNHLY and CDR2 is FYNNEI. The CDR3: CASSLPGEETQYF. The CDR3 coding sequence is TGTGCCAGCAGCCTACCGGGGGAGGAGACCCAGTACTTC.